The clone carrying this T cell receptor (beta chain) has ten or more counts. Its antigen remains unidentified. The CDR3 is 12 amino acids. CDR1 MNHEY and CDR2 SVGAGI come from the germline V gene. V was shortened by 0 bases and J by 9 bases, with 5 bases between the two germline ends. Constant-segment primers served in 5'RACE that generated TCR alpha and TCR beta cDNA libraries bearing sample barcodes and UMIs. TCRdb fed the 5' RACE reads into MiXCR, producing one record per CDR3 protein. The table has around 340,000 distinct CDR3 sequences, 12% to 15% seen once. This sample was included in a study of T-cell memory formation after mild COVID-19. Overall study: TCR clusters mostly belonged to single donors.

Whole-study findings and limits: Shrinking CD4+ clones resided mostly in CM and EM, and CD8+ ones in EMRA. Clones that got smaller from day 15 to 85 had even CD4/CD8, while clones growing later tipped toward CD4+.

The TCR sequence derives from a man between 18 and 29 years old who had mild COVID-19 (a few samples of this study predate the infection). Cell type and time point are not known. The chain recombines TRBV6-5 with TRBJ2-2; D uncertain. Sequenced material: PBMCs or a T cell subset sorted from them (not recorded which). The CDR3 bases are TGTGCCAGCAGTTACTCGTTCCGGGAGCTGTTTTTT. Its protein is CASSYSFRELFF.